This T cell receptor beta chain was sequenced during a study of post-analysis software for immune sequencing data (dated by TCRdb to the mid-2010s). General notes on the study: The recorded disease courses included relapsing-remitting, secondary progressive and progressive-relapsing multiple sclerosis, and some patients had no subtype annotation. A subset of samples was prepared in parallel using single-end sample barcoding, then pooled and co-amplified after Illumina adapter ligation. The patient repertoires were compared against around 11 previously published healthy control repertoires obtained from donors aged about 6 to 26 years.

Study-wide conclusions, independent of this receptor: Compared with controls, multiple sclerosis patients had significantly lower normalized Chao1 diversity, a finding suggesting substantial peripheral T-cell clonal expansion. Four or five TRBV segments, including TRBV5-6, TRBV5-1 and TRBV20-1, were significantly more frequent in patients than controls. The control group was slightly older than the multiple sclerosis patient group. Direct clustering with F measure revealed strong co-clustering of samples prepared in the same batch, which led to a batch-effect correction.

To demonstrate the VDJtools post-analysis software, the study profiled TCR beta repertoires from the peripheral blood of about a dozen young patients with multiple sclerosis. The multiple sclerosis patients were children and adolescents between 6 and 15 years of age. The CDR3 has 13 amino acids, counting the end cysteine and phenylalanine. CDR3 DNA is the only sequence kept; it has 39 bases, read in frame from the first base. The germline V gene specifies SQVTM as CDR1 and ANQGSEA as CDR2. A distance of 10 bases separates the germline ends of V and J, which lose 5 bases and 1 base respectively. The library relied on PCR. Sequencing used an Illumina HiSeq 2500. Unique molecular identifiers were incorporated into TCR beta cDNA libraries to reduce PCR and sequencing biases. Roughly 0.5 million cDNA molecules were obtained per 1 to 10 million input T cells, so each molecule approximated one T cell. Patient libraries were prepared and sequenced with the same protocol used for the earlier healthy control dataset. Samples belonging to the same batch were prepared together, multiplexed and sequenced on a shared HiSeq lane. As for the authors' bioinformatics: MIGEC handled the raw barcoded reads, throwing out single-read molecular identifier groups before consensus assembly and CDR3 extraction. Clonotype tables were post-analysed with VDJtools, and diversity was normalized by down-sampling all datasets to the smallest sample size. In repertoire overlap clustering, CDR3 amino acid sequences, but not nucleotide sequences, were matched to correct batch-related cross-sample contamination. In TCRdb, the public reads were trimmed at Q25 with fastp and aligned with MiXCR, with productive beta chains retained. Rows are unified per CDR3 protein, each entry keeping the most common DNA and genes. The V and J calls and clone size come from TCRdb's table, not from the authors' own analysis. The sample contains some 690,000 distinct CDR3 sequences, approximately 60% of them found a single time. The ten largest clonotypes hold approximately 10% of the sample.

A word on this clonotype: Its antigen target is currently unknown. The record has no base qualities; no much larger clone is one base away.

The rearrangement joined TRBV29-1 to TRBJ2-3; no confident D gene assignment can be made. The sequencing input was blood. This TCR was sampled from a girl aged 2 to 10 with multiple sclerosis. The CDR3 in this case is CSVFNIGTDTQYF. The DNA sequence is as follows: TGCAGCGTTTTCAACATCGGCACAGATACGCAGTATTTT.